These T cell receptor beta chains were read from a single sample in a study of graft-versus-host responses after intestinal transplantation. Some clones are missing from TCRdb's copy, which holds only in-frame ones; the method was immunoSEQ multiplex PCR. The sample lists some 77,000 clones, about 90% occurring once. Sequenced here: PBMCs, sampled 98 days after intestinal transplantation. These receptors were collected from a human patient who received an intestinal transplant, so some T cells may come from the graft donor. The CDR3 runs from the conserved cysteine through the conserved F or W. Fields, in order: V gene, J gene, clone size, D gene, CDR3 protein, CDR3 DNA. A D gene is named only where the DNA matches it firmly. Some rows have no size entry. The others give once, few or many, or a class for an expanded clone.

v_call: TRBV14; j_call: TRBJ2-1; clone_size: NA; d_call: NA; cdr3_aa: CASSQDIGYNEQFF; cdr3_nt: TGTGCCAGCAGCCAAGATATCGGCTACAATGAGCAGTTCTTC
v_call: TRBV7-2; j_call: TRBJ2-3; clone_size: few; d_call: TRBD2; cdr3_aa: CASSLVGSGGEDTQYF; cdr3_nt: TGTGCCAGCAGCTTAGTGGGTAGCGGGGGGGAGGATACGCAGTATTTT
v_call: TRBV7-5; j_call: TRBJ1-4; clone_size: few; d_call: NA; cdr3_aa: CVRSKEAIKLFF; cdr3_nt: TGTGTCAGAAGCAAGGAGGCAATTAAACTGTTTTTT
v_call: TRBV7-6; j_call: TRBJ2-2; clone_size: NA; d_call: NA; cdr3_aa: CASKRQNTGELFF; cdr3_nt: TGTGCCAGTAAGAGACAAAACACCGGGGAACTGTTTTTT
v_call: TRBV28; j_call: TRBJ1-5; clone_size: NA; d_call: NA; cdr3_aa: CASSFSDGASSNQPQHF; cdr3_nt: TGTGCCAGCAGTTTTTCCGACGGGGCGAGTAGCAATCAGCCCCAGCATTTT
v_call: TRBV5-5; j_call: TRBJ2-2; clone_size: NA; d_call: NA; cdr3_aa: CASSLVVGMGVTGELFF; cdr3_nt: TGTGCCAGCAGCTTGGTGGTAGGGATGGGCGTCACCGGGGAGCTGTTTTTT
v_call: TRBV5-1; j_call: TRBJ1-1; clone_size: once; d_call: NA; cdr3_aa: CASSLGYREGTEAFF; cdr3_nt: TGCGCCAGCAGCTTGGGATACAGGGAGGGCACTGAAGCTTTCTTT
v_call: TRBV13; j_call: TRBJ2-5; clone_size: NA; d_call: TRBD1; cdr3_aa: CASSHRDRGPDLQETQYF; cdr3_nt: TGTGCCAGCAGCCACCGGGACAGGGGGCCGGACCTCCAAGAGACCCAGTACTTC
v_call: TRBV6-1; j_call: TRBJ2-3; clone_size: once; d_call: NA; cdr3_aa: CASSEQGKGTDTQYF; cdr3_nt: TGTGCCAGCAGTGAACAGGGGAAGGGCACAGATACGCAGTATTTT
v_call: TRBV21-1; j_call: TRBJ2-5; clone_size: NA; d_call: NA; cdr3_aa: CASSRRGEEGSPLREQYF; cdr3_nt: TGTGCCAGCAGCCGCCGGGGGGAGGAGGGTTCGCCTCTACGAGAGCAGTACTTC
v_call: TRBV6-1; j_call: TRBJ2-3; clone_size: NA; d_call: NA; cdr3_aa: CASSGGPGYERVTDTQYF; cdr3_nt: TGTGCCAGCAGTGGCGGCCCAGGGTACGAGCGGGTCACAGATACGCAGTATTTT
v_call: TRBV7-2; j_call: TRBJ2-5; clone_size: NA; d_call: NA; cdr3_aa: CASSFGCLCETQYF; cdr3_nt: TGTGCCAGCAGCTTCGGCTGCCTCTGTGAGACCCAGTACTTC
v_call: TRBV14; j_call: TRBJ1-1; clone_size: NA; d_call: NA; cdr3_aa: CASSQVGFTEAFF; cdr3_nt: TGTGCCAGCAGCCAAGTGGGGTTCACTGAAGCTTTCTTT
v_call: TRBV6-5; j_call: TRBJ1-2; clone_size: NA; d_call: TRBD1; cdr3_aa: CASSYSRTGAVGYTF; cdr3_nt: TGTGCCAGCAGTTACTCCCGGACAGGGGCGGTTGGCTACACCTTC
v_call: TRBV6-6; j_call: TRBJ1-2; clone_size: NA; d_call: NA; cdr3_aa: CASSYSKVYGYTF; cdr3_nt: TGTGCCAGCAGTTACTCGAAGGTCTATGGCTACACCTTC
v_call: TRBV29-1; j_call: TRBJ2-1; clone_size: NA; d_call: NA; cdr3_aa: CSVRDSSYNEQFF; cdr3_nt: TGCAGCGTCAGGGATAGCTCCTACAATGAGCAGTTCTTC
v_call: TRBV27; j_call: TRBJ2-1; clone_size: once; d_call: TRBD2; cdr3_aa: CASSPESASGRAFRSYNEQFF; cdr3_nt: TGTGCCAGCAGCCCGGAGTCGGCTAGCGGGAGGGCTTTTCGCTCCTACAATGAGCAGTTCTTC
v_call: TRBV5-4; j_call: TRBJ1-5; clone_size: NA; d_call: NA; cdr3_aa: CASSRGGVDQPQHF; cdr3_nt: TGTGCCAGCAGCCGGGGTGGGGTAGATCAGCCCCAGCATTTT
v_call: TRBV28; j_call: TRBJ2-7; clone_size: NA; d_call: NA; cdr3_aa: CASSLFLSGSTYEQYF; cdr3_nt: TGTGCCAGCAGTTTATTCCTTAGCGGATCTACCTACGAGCAGTACTTC
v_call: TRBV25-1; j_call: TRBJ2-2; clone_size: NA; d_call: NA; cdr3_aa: CASSELGDSHGELFF; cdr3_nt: TGTGCCAGCAGTGAATTGGGTGACTCACACGGGGAGCTGTTTTTT
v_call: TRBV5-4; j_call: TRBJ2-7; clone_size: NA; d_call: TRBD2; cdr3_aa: CASSLASGRANEQYF; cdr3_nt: TGTGCCAGCAGCTTAGCTAGCGGGAGGGCCAACGAGCAGTACTTC
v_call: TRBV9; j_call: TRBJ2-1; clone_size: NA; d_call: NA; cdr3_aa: CASSPLLVSSYNEQFF; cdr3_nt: TGTGCCAGCAGCCCCCTACTAGTGAGCTCCTACAATGAGCAGTTCTTC
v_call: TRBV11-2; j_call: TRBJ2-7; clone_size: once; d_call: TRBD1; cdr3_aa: CASSSTGGKSYEQYF; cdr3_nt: TGTGCCAGCAGCTCGACAGGGGGCAAATCCTACGAGCAGTACTTC
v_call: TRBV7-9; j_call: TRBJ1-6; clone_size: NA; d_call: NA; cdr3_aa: CASSPRISSYNSPLHF; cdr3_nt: TGTGCCAGCAGCCCTCGAATCAGCTCCTATAATTCACCCCTCCACTTT
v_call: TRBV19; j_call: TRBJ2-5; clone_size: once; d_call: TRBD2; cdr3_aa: CASSIKRGAFRYQETQYF; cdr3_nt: TGTGCCAGTAGTATCAAGCGGGGGGCTTTCCGGTACCAAGAGACCCAGTACTTC
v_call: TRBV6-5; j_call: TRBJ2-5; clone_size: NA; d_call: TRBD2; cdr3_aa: CASSFWASGRETQYF; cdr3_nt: TGTGCCAGCAGTTTCTGGGCTAGCGGGAGAGAGACCCAGTACTTC
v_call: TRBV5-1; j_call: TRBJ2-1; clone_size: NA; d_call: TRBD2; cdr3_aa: CASSLLANSYNEQFF; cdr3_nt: TGCGCCAGCTCACTACTAGCGAACTCCTACAATGAGCAGTTCTTC
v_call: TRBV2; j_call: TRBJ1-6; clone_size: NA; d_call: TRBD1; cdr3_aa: CASGGQGAKGSPLHF; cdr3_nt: TGTGCCAGCGGAGGACAGGGGGCGAAGGGTTCACCCCTCCACTTT
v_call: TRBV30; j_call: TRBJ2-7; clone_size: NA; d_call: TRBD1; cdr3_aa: CAWGDRKPYEQYF; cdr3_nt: TGTGCCTGGGGGGACAGGAAACCGTACGAGCAGTACTTC
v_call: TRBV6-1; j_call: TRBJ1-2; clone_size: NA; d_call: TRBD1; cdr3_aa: CASSRRQGAYGYTF; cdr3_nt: TGTGCCAGCAGTCGGAGACAGGGGGCGTATGGCTACACCTTC
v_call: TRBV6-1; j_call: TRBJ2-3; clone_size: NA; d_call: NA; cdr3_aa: CASSEYGADTQYF; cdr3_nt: TGTGCCAGCAGTGAATATGGTGCAGATACGCAGTATTTT
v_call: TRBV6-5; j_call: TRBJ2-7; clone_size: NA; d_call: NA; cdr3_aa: CASSDSYEQYF; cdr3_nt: TGTGCCAGCTCAGATTCCTACGAGCAGTACTTC
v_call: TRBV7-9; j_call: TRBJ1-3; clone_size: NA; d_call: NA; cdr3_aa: CASSTNGMGSGNTIYF; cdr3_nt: TGTGCCAGCAGCACCAACGGAATGGGCTCTGGAAACACCATATATTTT
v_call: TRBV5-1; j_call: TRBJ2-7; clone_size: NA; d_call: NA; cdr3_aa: CASTLGVIGGGPYEQYF; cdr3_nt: TGCGCCAGCACCCTAGGGGTAATAGGGGGGGGGCCCTACGAGCAGTACTTC
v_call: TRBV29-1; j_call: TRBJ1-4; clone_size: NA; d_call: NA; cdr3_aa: CSVEAGGSEKLFF; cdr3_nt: TGCAGCGTTGAAGCGGGGGGCAGTGAAAAACTGTTTTTT
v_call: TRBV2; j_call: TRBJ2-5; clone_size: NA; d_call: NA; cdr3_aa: CASSVLPKETQYF; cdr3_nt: TGTGCCAGCAGCGTCCTCCCTAAAGAGACCCAGTACTTC
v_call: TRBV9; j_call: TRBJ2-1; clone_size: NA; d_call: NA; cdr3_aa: CASSVGGRGSYNEQFF; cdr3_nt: TGTGCCAGCAGCGTAGGAGGTCGGGGGTCCTACAATGAGCAGTTCTTC
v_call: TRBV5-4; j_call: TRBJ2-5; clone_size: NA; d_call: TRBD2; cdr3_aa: CASSRYSGGGTQYF; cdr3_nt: TGTGCCAGCAGCCGGTATAGCGGGGGGGGGACCCAGTACTTC
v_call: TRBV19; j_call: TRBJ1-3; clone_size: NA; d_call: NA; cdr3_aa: CASSLEKLSGNTIYF; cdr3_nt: TGTGCCAGTAGTCTTGAGAAACTCTCTGGAAACACCATATATTTT
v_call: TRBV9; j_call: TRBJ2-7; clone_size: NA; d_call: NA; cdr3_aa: CASSVETGSSYEQYF; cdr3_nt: TGTGCCAGCAGCGTAGAAACAGGGAGCTCCTACGAGCAGTACTTC
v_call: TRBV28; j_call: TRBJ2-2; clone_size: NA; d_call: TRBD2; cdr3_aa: CASSYPNLPSGSSNTGELFF; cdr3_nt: TGTGCCAGCAGTTACCCCAACCTCCCTAGCGGGTCTTCGAACACCGGGGAGCTGTTTTTT
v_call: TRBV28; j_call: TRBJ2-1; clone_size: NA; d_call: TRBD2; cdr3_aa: CASKPAGGYNEQFF; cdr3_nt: TGTGCCAGCAAGCCAGCGGGAGGATACAATGAGCAGTTCTTC
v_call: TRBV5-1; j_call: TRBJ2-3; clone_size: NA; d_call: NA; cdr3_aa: CASSPGPGEGTDTQYF; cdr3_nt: TGCGCCAGCAGCCCCGGACCAGGAGAAGGCACAGATACGCAGTATTTT
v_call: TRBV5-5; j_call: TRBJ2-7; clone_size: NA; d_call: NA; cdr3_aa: CASSPGGHYEQYF; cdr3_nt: TGTGCCAGCAGCCCCGGAGGACATTACGAGCAGTACTTC
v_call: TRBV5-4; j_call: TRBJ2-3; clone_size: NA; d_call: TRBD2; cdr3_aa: CASSLPGLAGEGSTDTQYF; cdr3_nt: TGTGCCAGCAGCTTGCCGGGACTAGCGGGAGAGGGAAGCACAGATACGCAGTATTTT
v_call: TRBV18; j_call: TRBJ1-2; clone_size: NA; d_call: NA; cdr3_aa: CASSLVTPHSPYGYTF; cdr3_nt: TGTGCCAGCTCACTCGTAACACCGCATTCGCCCTATGGCTACACCTTC
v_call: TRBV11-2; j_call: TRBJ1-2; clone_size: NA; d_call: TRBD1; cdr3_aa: CASTTGGGYTF; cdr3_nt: TGTGCCAGCACGACAGGGGGCGGCTACACCTTC
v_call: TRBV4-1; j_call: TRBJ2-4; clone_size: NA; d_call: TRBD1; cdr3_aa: CASSRNRGRDGGAKNIQYF; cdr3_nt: TGCGCCAGCAGCCGTAACAGGGGGCGCGATGGGGGAGCCAAAAACATTCAGTACTTC
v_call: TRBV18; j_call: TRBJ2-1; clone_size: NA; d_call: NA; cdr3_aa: CASSPAYGSNEQFF; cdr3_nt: TGTGCCAGCTCACCAGCTTACGGGAGCAATGAGCAGTTCTTC
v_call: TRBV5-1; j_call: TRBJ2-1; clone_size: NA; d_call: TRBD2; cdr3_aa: CASSLAGIQAGISNEQFF; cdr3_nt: TGCGCCAGCAGCTTGGCCGGTATACAAGCGGGGATTTCTAATGAGCAGTTCTTC
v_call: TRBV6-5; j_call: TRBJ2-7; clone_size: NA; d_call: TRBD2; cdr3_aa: CASRLAGGYEQYF; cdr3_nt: TGTGCCAGCAGACTAGCGGGGGGGTACGAGCAGTACTTC
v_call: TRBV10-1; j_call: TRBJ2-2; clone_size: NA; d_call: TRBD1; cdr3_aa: CASSESTGAGELFF; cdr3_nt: TGCGCCAGCAGTGAGTCGACAGGGGCCGGGGAGCTGTTTTTT
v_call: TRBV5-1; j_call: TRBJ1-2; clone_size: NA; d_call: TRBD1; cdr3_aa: CASSQGQGEKGYTF; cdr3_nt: TGCGCCAGCAGCCAAGGACAGGGCGAAAAAGGCTACACCTTC
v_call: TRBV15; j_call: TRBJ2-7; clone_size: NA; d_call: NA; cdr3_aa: CATSRVGGTYEQYF; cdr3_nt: TGTGCCACCAGCAGAGTTGGAGGGACCTACGAGCAGTACTTC